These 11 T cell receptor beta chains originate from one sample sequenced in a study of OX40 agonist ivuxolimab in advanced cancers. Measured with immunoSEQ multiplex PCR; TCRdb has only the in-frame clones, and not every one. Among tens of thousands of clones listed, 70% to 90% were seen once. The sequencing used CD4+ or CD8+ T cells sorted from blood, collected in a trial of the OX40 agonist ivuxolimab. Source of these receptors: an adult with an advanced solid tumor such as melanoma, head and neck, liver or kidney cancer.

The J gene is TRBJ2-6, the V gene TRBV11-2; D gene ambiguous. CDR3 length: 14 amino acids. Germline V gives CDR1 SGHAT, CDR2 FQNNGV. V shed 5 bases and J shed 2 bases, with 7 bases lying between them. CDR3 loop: CASSPPAGANVLTF. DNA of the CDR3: TGTGCCAGCAGCCCGCCGGCTGGGGCCAACGTCCTGACTTTC.

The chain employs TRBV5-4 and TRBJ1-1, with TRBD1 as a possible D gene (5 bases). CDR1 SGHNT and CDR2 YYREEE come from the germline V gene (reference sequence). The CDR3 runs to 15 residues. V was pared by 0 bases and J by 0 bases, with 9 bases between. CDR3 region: CASSLVGGVNTEAFF. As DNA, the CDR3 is TGTGCCAGCAGCTTGGTCGGGGGTGTGAACACTGAAGCTTTCTTT.

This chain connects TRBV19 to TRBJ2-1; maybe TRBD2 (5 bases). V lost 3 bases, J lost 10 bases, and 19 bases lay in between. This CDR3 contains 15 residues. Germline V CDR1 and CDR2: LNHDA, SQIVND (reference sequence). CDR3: CASSIPGVATTEQFF. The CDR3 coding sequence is TGTGCCAGTAGTATCCCCGGGGTGGCTACAACAGAGCAGTTCTTC.

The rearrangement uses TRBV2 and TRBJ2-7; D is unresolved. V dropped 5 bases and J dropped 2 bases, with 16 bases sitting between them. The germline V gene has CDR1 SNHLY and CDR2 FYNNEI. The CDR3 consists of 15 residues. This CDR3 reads CASSKGSDAPYEQYF. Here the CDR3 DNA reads TGTGCCAGCAGTAAGGGATCCGACGCCCCCTACGAGCAGTACTTC.

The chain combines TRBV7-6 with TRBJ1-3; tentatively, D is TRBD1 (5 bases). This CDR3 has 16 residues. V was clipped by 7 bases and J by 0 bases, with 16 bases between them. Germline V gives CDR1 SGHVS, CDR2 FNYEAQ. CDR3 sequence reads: CASTPLSRGSGNTIYF. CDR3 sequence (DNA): TGTGCCAGCACACCCTTATCAAGGGGCTCTGGAAACACCATATATTTT. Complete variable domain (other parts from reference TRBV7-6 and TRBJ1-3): GAGVSQSPRYKVTKRGQDVALRCDPISGHVSLYWYRQALGQGPEFLTYFNYEAQQDKSGLPNDRFSAERPEGSISTLTIQRTEQRDSAMYRCASTPLSRGSGNTIYFGEGSWLTVV.

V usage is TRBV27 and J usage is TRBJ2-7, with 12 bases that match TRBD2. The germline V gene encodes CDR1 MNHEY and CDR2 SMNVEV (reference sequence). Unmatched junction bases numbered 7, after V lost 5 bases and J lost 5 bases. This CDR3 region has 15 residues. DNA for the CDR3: TGTGCCAGCAGTGCCCAGACTAGCGGGAGTCACGAGCAGTACTTC. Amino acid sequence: CASSAQTSGSHEQYF.

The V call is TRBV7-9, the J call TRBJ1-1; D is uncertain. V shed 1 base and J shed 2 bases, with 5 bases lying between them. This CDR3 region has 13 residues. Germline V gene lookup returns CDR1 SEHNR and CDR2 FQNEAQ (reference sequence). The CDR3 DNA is TGTGCCAGCAGCTTAGAGGACAACACTGAAGCTTTCTTT. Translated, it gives CASSLEDNTEAFF.

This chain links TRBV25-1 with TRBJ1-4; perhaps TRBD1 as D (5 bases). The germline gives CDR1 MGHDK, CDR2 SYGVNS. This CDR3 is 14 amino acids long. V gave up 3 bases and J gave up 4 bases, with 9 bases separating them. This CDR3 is CASSEGRINEKLFF. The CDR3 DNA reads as TGTGCCAGCAGTGAGGGACGGATTAATGAAAAACTGTTTTTT.

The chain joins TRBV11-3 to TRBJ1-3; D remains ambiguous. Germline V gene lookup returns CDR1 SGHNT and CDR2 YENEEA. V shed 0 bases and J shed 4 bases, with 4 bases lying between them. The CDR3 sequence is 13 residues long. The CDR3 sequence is CASSLEEGNTIYF. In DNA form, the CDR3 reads TGTGCCAGCAGCTTAGAAGAGGGAAACACCATATATTTT.

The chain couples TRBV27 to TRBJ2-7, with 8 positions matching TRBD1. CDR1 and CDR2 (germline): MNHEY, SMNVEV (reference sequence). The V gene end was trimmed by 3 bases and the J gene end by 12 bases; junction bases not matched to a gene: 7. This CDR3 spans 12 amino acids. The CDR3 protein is CASSFPGQAPYF. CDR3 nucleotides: TGTGCCAGCAGTTTCCCGGGACAGGCCCCGTACTTC.

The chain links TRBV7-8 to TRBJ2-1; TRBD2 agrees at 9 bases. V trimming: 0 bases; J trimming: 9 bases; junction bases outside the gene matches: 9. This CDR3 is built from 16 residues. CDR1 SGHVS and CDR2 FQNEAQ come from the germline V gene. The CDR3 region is CASSLAWREGRGEQFF. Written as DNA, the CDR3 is TGTGCCAGCAGCTTAGCGTGGCGGGAGGGCCGAGGTGAGCAGTTCTTC.